This T cell receptor (beta chain) was captured in a study of blood T cell repertoires in COVID-19. About this clone itself: The sample holds other DNA sequences that translate to the same CDR3.

Per the study methods: Nucleated cell counts were estimated from reference gene primer amplification. Only in-frame clones appear in the TCRdb table, and some are missing; sequencing was by immunoSEQ multiplex PCR. That table supplies the V and J calls and clone size; D and trimming were determined from the DNA. The data show roughly 190,000 clones, with roughly 79% seen just once and around 10% held by the top ten. Germline V gene lookup returns CDR1 MNHEY and CDR2 SMNVEV (reference sequence). With 2 bases removed from V and 1 base from J, the gap between germline ends came to 3 bases. The CDR3 spans 13 residues.

The receptor's source is a woman aged 40 to 50 with COVID-19, enrolled during active disease. This sequence joins TRBV27 and TRBJ1-5; D ambiguous. Source material: peripheral blood. The CDR3: CASSLGSNQPQHF. The DNA for the CDR3 is TGTGCCAGCAGTTTAGGCAGCAATCAGCCCCAGCATTTT.